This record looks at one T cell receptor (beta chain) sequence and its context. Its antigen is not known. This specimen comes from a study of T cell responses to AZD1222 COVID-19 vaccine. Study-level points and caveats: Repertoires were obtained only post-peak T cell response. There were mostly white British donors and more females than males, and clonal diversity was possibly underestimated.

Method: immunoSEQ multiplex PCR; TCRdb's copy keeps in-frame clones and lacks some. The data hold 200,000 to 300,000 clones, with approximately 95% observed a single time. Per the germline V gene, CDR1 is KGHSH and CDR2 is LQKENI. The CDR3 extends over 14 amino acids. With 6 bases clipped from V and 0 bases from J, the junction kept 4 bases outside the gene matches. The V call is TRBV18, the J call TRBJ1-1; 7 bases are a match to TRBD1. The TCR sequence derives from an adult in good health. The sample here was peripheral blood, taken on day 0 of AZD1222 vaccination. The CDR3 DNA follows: TGTGCCAGCTCGCCGGGACAGATGAACACTGAAGCTTTCTTT. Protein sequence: CASSPGQMNTEAFF.